Sequencing of this TCR beta chain was carried out in a study of T cells after posttransplantation cyclophosphamide. Profiled with immunoSEQ multiplex PCR; TCRdb holds only in-frame clones, not every one. In the table there are 66,000 or so clones, around 95% of which are singletons. Germline V gene lookup returns CDR1 MNHNS and CDR2 SASEGT. Trimming took 3 bases from V and 0 from J; bases not matched to a gene: 2. CDR3 length: 17 amino acids. Specimen: PBMCs. The receptor was derived from a woman in her 30s in good health and a related stem cell transplant donor. The rearrangement uses TRBV6-1 and TRBJ2-7; 16 bases map to TRBD2. CDR3: CASSEGLAGGLSYEQYF. The CDR3 coding sequence is TGTGCCAGCAGTGAGGGACTAGCGGGGGGGCTCTCCTACGAGCAGTACTTC.